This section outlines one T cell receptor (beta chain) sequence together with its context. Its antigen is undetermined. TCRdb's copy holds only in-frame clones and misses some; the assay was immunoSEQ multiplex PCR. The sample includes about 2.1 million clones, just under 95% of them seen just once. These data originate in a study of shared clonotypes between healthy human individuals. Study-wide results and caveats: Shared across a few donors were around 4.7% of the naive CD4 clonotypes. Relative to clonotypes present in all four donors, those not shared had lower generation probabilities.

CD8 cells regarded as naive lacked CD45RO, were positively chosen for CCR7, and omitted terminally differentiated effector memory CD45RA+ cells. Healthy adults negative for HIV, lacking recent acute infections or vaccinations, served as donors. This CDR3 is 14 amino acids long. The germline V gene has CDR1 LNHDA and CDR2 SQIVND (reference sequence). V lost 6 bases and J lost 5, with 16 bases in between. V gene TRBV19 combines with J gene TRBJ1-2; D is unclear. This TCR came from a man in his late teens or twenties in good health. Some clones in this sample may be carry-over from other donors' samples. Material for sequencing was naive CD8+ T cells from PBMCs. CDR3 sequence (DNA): TGTGCCAGTAGCTACACCGGGTCCTTATATGGCTACACCTTC. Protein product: CASSYTGSLYGYTF.